Listed below are T cell receptor beta chains from one sample, sequenced in a study of blood T cell repertoires in COVID-19. TCRdb keeps only in-frame clones here, not all; method: immunoSEQ multiplex PCR. The sample records some 150,000 clones, roughly 78% being singletons. Sequencing was done on a sample of peripheral blood. These receptors came from a man at least 80 years old with acute or convalescent COVID-19. The CDR3 runs from the conserved cysteine through the conserved F or W. D genes are given only for firm matches. Rows may omit the clone size; those that give it use once, few, many or a size class.

TRBV28	TRBJ1-2	15	-	-	TGTGCCAGCAGTTTGGGAGGCGGGGCAGTTGGGGGCTACACCTTC	CASSLGGGAVGGYTF
TRBV5-6	TRBJ2-7	13	few	-	TGTGCCAGCAGCCTCGCTGAGAGTAGCGAGCAGTACTTC	CASSLAESSEQYF
TRBV5-1	TRBJ2-1	16	-	TRBD2	TGCGCCAGCAGCCCGGGAGCGGGGGGGCCGGAGAATGAGCAGTTCTTC	CASSPGAGGPENEQFF
TRBV27	TRBJ1-2	13	medium-sized	-	TGTGCCAGCAGTTTATCTGCCGGGGGGGGCTACACCTTC	CASSLSAGGGYTF
TRBV5-8	TRBJ1-1	14	-	-	TGTGCCAGCAACAGGGTCACAATGAACACTGAAGCTTTCTTT	CASNRVTMNTEAFF
TRBV10-1	TRBJ2-1	14	-	TRBD2	TGCGCCAGCAGTCCGGGAGGGGTCCACAATGAGCAGTTCTTC	CASSPGGVHNEQFF
TRBV19	TRBJ2-3	15	-	-	TGTGCCAGTAGTATTGGCACCATTAGCACAGATACGCAGTATTTT	CASSIGTISTDTQYF
TRBV30	TRBJ1-1	11	-	-	TGTGCCTGGGGTGCTCTAGATGAAGCTTTCTTT	CAWGALDEAFF
TRBV19	TRBJ2-6	14	-	-	TGTGCCAGTAGTCCGGGGTCTGGGGCCAACGTCCTGACTTTC	CASSPGSGANVLTF
TRBV27	TRBJ2-3	12	few	-	TGTGCCAGCAGTCCCGGGACAGATACGCAGTATTTT	CASSPGTDTQYF
TRBV2	TRBJ2-5	16	-	TRBD1	TGTGCCAGCAGCTACGGACAGGGGTTCGAACAAGAGACCCAGTACTTC	CASSYGQGFEQETQYF
TRBV3-1/TRBV3-2	TRBJ1-3	16	few	-	TGTGCCAGCAGCCAGGAGCCAGGGTTTACTGGAAACACCATATATTTT	CASSQEPGFTGNTIYF
TRBV30	TRBJ2-3	16	-	TRBD2	TGTGCCTGGAGTGTAATTGGCCTAGCGGGGAAGGATACGCAGTATTTT	CAWSVIGLAGKDTQYF
TRBV6-2/TRBV6-3	TRBJ2-7	14	-	-	TGTGCCAGCAGTTACTCGGCAGTGAACTACGAGCAGTACTTC	CASSYSAVNYEQYF
TRBV7-3	TRBJ1-1	13	once	-	TGTGCCAGCAGCTTAGAACAGAACACTGAAGCTTTCTTT	CASSLEQNTEAFF
TRBV6-5	TRBJ1-6	14	-	-	TGTGCCAGCACCGAGGGGGGGAGACGGGGACCCCTCCACTTT	CASTEGGRRGPLHF
TRBV29-1	TRBJ2-7	13	-	-	TGCAGCGCTACACCACGAGGGGGGGGTTCGCAGTACTTC	CSATPRGGGSQYF
TRBV6-1	TRBJ1-4	13	few	-	TGTGCCAGCAGTGATCCGCGAGGTGAAAAACTGTTTTTT	CASSDPRGEKLFF
TRBV6-6	TRBJ1-6	14	many	TRBD1	TGTGCCAGCGGGATCGGGACAGGGGGTTCACCCCTCCACTTT	CASGIGTGGSPLHF
TRBV9	TRBJ2-2	14	-	TRBD1	TGTGCCAGCAGCGTAGGGCCAGGGGGCGGGGAGCTGTTTTTT	CASSVGPGGGELFF
TRBV12-3/TRBV12-4	TRBJ2-1	13	-	-	TGTGCCAGCAGTTTAGCCCCAGGAAATGAGCAGTTCTTC	CASSLAPGNEQFF
TRBV18	TRBJ2-3	15	-	TRBD1	TGTGCCAGCTCACTACCGGGACAGGGTAGCGTTACGCAGTATTTT	CASSLPGQGSVTQYF
TRBV19	TRBJ1-2	13	-	TRBD1	TGTGCCAGTAGTTTACCAGGGGGCTATGGCTACACCTTC	CASSLPGGYGYTF
TRBV5-1	TRBJ2-7	13	-	-	TGCGCCAGCAGCCTACAGGGAACCTACGAGCAGTACTTC	CASSLQGTYEQYF
TRBV11-1	TRBJ1-3	15	few	-	TGTGCCAGCAGCTGGACGGGAATCTCTGGAAACACCATATATTTT	CASSWTGISGNTIYF
TRBV4-2	TRBJ2-3	16	few	TRBD2	TGTGCCAGCAGCCCCATAGCGGGTACTAGCACAGATACGCAGTATTTT	CASSPIAGTSTDTQYF
TRBV3-1/TRBV3-2	TRBJ2-1	14	-	-	TGTGCCAGCAGCCAAGGATTAGGGAGCAATGAGCAGTTCTTC	CASSQGLGSNEQFF
TRBV2	TRBJ1-4	14	-	-	TGTGCCAGCAGTGGGGTCAGGGGTAATGAAAAACTGTTTTTT	CASSGVRGNEKLFF
TRBV6-5	TRBJ2-6	15	-	-	TGTGCCAGCAGTTCCGCCAGGACTGGGGCCAACGTCCTGACTTTC	CASSSARTGANVLTF
TRBV9	TRBJ1-1	14	once	-	TGTGCCAGCAGTGACAGAGTAGCTAACACTGAAGCTTTCTTT	CASSDRVANTEAFF
TRBV6-1	TRBJ1-5	11	-	-	TGTGCCAGCAGTGACGTTAGGCCCCAGCATTTT	CASSDVRPQHF
TRBV5-1	TRBJ1-2	14	-	-	TGCGCCAGCAGCTCCGGTGGCGGAACTTATGGCTACACCTTC	CASSSGGGTYGYTF
TRBV12-3/TRBV12-4	TRBJ1-5	13	-	TRBD1	TGTGCCAGCACCTCGGGACAGCCGAGGCCCCAGCATTTT	CASTSGQPRPQHF
TRBV2	TRBJ2-5	15	-	TRBD1	TGTGCCAGCAGTGACGTTCAGGGGGACCGAGAGACCCAGTACTTC	CASSDVQGDRETQYF
TRBV6-5	TRBJ1-4	16	-	TRBD1	TGTGCCAGCAGTTACGGCCCGGGACAGGGGGTTGAAAAACTGTTTTTT	CASSYGPGQGVEKLFF